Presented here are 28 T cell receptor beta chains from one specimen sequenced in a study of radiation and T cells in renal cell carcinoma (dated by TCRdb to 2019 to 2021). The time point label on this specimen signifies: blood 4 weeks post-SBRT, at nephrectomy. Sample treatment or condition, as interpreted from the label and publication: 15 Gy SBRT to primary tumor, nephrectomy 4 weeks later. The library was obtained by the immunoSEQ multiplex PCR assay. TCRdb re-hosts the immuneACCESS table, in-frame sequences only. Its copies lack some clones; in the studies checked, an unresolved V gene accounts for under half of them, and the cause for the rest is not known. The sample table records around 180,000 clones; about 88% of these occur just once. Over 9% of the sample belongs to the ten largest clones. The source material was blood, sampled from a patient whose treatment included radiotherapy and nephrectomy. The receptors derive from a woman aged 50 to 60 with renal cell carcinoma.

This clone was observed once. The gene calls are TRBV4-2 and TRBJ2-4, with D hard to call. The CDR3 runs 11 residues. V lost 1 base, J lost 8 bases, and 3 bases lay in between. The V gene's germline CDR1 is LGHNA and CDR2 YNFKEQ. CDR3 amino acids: CASSQGDIQYF. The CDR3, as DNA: TGTGCCAGCAGCCAAGGGGACATTCAGTACTTC.

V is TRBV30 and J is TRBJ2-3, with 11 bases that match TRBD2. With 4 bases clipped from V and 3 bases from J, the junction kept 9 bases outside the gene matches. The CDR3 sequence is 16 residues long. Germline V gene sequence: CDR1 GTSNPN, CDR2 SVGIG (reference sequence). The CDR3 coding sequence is TGTGCCTGGACCGGCGGGGCTAGCGGGGGGACAGATACGCAGTATTTT. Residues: CAWTGGASGGTDTQYF.

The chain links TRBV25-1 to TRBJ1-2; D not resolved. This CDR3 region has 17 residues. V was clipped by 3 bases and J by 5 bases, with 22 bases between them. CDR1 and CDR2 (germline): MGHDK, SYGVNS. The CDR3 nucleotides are TGTGCCAGCAGTGATCCAAAAGCCTCGGTTCTGGGATATGGCTACACCTTC. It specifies CASSDPKASVLGYGYTF.

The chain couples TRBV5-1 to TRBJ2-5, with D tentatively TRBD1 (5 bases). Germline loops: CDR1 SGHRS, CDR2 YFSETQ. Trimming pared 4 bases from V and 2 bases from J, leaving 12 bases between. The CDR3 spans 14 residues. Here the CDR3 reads CASSSQGIQETQYF. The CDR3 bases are TGCGCCAGCAGCAGCCAGGGTATACAAGAGACCCAGTACTTC.

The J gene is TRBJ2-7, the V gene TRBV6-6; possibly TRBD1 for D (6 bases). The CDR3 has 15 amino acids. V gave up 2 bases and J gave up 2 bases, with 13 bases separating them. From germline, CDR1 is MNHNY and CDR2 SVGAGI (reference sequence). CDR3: CASSYARGRTYEQYF. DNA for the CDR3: TGTGCCAGCAGTTACGCCAGGGGCCGGACCTACGAGCAGTACTTC.

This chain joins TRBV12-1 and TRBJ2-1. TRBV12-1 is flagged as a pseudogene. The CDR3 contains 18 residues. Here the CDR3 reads CASSFVKSGGDTYNEQFF. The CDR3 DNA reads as TGTGCCAGCAGCTTTGTAAAGTCAGGGGGGGACACCTACAATGAGCAGTTCTTC.

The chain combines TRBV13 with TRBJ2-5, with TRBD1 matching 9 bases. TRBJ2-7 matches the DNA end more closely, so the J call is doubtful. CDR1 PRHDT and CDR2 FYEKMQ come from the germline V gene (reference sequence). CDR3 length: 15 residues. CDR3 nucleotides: TGTGCCAGCAGCCACGGGACAGGGAACTCCTACGAGCAGTACTTC. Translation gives CASSHGTGNSYEQYF.

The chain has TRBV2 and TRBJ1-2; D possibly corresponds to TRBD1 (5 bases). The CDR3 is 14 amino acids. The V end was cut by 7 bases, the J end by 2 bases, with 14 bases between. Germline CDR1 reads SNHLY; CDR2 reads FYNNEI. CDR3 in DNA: TGTGCCAGCAATAACTGGGACCGCAACTATGGCTACACCTTC. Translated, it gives CASNNWDRNYGYTF.

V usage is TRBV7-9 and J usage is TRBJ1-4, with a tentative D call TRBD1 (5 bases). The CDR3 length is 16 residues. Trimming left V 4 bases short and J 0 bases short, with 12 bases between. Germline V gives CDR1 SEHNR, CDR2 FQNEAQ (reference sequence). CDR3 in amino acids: CASSSGRGATNEKLFF. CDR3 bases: TGTGCCAGCAGCTCGGGGAGAGGGGCAACTAATGAAAAACTGTTTTTT.

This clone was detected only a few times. CDR3 region: CASSSVSDRQPQHF. CDR3 in DNA: TGTGCCAGCAGCTCAGTTAGCGACAGACAGCCCCAGCATTTT. The V gene is TRBV7-8, the J gene TRBJ1-5, with a tentative D call TRBD1 (5 bases). Germline assignment: CDR1 SGHVS and CDR2 FQNEAQ. The CDR3 spans 14 residues. The germline V and J ends were trimmed by 4 bases and 7 bases, with 14 bases remaining between them.

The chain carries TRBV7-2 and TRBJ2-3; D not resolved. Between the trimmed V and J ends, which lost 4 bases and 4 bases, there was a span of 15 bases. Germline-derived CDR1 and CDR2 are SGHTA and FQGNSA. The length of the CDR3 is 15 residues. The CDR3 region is CASSYNANPADTQYF. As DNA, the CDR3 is TGTGCCAGCAGCTATAATGCCAACCCCGCAGATACGCAGTATTTT.

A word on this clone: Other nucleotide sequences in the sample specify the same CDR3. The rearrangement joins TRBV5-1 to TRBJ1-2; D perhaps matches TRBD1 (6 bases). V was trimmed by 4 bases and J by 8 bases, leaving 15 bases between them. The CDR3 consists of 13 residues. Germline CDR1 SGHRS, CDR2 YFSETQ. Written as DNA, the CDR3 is TGCGCCAGCAGCCCCACAGGGAATTACGGCTACACCTTC. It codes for CASSPTGNYGYTF.

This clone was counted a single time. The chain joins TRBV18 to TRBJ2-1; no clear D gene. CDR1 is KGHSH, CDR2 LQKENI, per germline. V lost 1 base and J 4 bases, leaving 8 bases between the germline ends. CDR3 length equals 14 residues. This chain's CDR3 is CASSPLPRYNEQFF. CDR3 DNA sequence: TGTGCCAGCTCACCACTTCCCAGATACAATGAGCAGTTCTTC.

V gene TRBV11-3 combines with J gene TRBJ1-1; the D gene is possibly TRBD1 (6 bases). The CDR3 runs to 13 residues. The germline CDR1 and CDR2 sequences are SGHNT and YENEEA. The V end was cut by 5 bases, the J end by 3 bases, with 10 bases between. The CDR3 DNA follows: TGTGCCAGCAGCATAAACAGGGACACTGAAGCTTTCTTT. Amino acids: CASSINRDTEAFF.

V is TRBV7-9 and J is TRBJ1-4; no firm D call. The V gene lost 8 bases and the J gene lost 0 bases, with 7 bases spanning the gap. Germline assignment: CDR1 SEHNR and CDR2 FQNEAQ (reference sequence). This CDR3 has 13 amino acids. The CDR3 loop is CASEISTNEKLFF. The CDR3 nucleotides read TGTGCCAGCGAGATTTCAACTAATGAAAAACTGTTTTTT.

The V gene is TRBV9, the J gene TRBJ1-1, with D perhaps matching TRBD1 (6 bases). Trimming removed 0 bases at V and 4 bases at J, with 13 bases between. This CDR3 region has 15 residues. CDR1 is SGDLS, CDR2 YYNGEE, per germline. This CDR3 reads CASSVEGGLGTEAFF. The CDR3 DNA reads TGTGCCAGCAGCGTAGAGGGGGGTTTAGGCACTGAAGCTTTCTTT.

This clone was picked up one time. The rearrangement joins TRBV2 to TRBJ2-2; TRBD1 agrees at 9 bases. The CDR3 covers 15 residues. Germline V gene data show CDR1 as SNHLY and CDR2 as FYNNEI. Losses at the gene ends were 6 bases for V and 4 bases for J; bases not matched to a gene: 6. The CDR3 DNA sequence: TGTGCCAGCAGAGAACAGGGGGCGGGCACCGGGGAGCTGTTTTTT. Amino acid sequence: CASREQGAGTGELFF.

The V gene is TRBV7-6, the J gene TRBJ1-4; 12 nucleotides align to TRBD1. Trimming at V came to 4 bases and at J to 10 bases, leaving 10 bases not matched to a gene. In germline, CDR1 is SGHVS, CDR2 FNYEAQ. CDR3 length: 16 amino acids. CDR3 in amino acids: CASSSPGQGASGKLFF. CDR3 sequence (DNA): TGTGCCAGCAGCTCACCGGGACAGGGGGCGTCTGGAAAACTGTTTTTT.

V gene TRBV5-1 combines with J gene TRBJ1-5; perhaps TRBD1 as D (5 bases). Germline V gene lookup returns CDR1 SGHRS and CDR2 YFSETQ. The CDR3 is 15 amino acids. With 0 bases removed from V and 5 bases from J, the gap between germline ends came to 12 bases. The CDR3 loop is CASSLGQPGYQPQHF. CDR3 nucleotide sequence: TGCGCCAGCAGCTTGGGACAGCCGGGTTATCAGCCCCAGCATTTT.

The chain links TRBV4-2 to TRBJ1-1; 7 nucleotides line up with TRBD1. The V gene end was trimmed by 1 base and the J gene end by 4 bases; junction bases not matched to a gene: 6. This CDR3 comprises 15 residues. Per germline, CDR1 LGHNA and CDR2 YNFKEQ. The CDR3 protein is CASSQGQGLVTEAFF. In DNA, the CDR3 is TGTGCCAGCAGCCAAGGACAGGGTTTGGTCACTGAAGCTTTCTTT.

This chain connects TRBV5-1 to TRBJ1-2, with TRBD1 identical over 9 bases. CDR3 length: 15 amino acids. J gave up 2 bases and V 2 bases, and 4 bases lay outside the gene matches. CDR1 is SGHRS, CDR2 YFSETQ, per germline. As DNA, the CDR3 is TGCGCCAGCAGCTTAACAGGGGGCACAAACTATGGCTACACCTTC. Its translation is CASSLTGGTNYGYTF.

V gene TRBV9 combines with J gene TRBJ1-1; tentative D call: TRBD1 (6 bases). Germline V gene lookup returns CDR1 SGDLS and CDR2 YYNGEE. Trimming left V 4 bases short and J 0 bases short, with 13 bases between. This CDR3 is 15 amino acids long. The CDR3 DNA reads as TGTGCCAGCAGCATTGGGGGCCAGCTGAACACTGAAGCTTTCTTT. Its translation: CASSIGGQLNTEAFF.

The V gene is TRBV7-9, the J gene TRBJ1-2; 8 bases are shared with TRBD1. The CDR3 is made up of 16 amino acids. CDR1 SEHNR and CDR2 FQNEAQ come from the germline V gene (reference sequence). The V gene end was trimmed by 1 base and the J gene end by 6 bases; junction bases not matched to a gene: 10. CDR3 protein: CASSLGGQGAPDGYTF. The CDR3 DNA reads TGTGCCAGCAGCTTAGGGGGGCAGGGGGCCCCCGATGGCTACACCTTC.

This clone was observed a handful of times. DNA for the CDR3: TGTGCCAGCCGCCAGGGTTGGGGTGAGCAGTTCTTC. This codes for CASRQGWGEQFF. J is TRBJ2-1 and V is TRBV6-5; D may be TRBD1 (5 bases). Germline CDR1 MNHEY, CDR2 SVGAGI. V dropped 8 bases and J dropped 9 bases, with 14 bases sitting between them. The CDR3 is 12 amino acids.

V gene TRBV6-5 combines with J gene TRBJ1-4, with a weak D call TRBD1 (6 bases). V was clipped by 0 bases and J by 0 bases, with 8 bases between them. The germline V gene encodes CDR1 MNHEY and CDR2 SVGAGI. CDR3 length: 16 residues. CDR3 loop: CASSYSGHSTNEKLFF. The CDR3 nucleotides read TGTGCCAGCAGTTACTCGGGACACTCAACTAATGAAAAACTGTTTTTT.

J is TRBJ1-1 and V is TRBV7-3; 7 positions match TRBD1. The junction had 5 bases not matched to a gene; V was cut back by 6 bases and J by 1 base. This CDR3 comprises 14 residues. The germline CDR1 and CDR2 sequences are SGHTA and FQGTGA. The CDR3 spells CASSSGTENTEAFF. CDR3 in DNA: TGTGCCAGCAGTTCCGGGACAGAGAACACTGAAGCTTTCTTT.

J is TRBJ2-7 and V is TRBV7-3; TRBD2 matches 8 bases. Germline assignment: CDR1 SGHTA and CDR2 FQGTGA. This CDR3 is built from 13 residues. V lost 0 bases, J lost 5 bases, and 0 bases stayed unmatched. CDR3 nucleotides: TGTGCCAGCAGCTTAACACTAGCGGACGAGCAGTACTTC. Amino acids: CASSLTLADEQYF.

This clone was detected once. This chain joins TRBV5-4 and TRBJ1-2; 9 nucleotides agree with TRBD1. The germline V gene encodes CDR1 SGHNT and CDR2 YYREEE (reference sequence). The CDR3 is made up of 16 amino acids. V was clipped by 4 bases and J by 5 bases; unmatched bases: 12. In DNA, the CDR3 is TGTGCCAGCAGCGACAAGGGCCGGGGACAGGGTTATGGCTACACCTTC. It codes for CASSDKGRGQGYGYTF.